One and the same sample provided the 4 T cell receptor beta chains below, sequenced in a study of TIL therapy for anti-PD-1-resistant metastatic lung cancer. Time point meaning: pre-treatment sample, taken before nivolumab and TIL therapy. The immunoSEQ assay was v3. Profiled with immunoSEQ multiplex PCR; TCRdb holds only in-frame clones, not every one. The data contain around 15,000 clones, 86% of them singletons. The specimen was blood, collected at baseline. Every receptor here comes from a person aged 25-85 years with non-small cell lung cancer.

The V gene is TRBV9, the J gene TRBJ2-1; no clear D. In germline, CDR1 is SGDLS, CDR2 YYNGEE. The CDR3 covers 14 residues. With 0 bases removed from V and 0 bases from J, the gap between germline ends came to 4 bases. CDR3: CASSVEDSYNEQFF. CDR3 nucleotide sequence: TGTGCCAGCAGCGTAGAGGACTCCTACAATGAGCAGTTCTTC.

The chain is built from TRBV7-2 and TRBJ2-1; tentatively, D is TRBD2 (6 bases). The ends were cut back, 5 bases at V and 4 bases at J, with 24 bases in the middle. Germline V gene lookup returns CDR1 SGHTA and CDR2 FQGNSA. There are 18 residues in the CDR3. For the CDR3, the DNA is TGTGCCAGCAGCGGAGCAAAACCCGGGGGTGGCGATTACAATGAGCAGTTCTTC. Its protein product is CASSGAKPGGGDYNEQFF.

The V gene is TRBV6-5, the J gene TRBJ2-1, with 7 bases identical to TRBD2. CDR1 and CDR2 from the germline V gene are MNHEY and SVGAGI. The CDR3 is made up of 13 amino acids. Trimming removed 5 bases from V and 9 bases from J; junction bases left unmatched: 7. CDR3 residues: CASSRRRGTEQFF. The CDR3 DNA reads TGTGCCAGCAGTCGCCGGCGGGGGACTGAGCAGTTCTTC.

The rearrangement uses TRBV30 and TRBJ2-2, with 7 bases that match TRBD1. CDR3 length equals 16 residues. V trimming: 0 bases; J trimming: 6 bases; junction bases outside the gene matches: 10. Germline CDR1 and CDR2: GTSNPN and SVGIG (reference sequence). DNA for the CDR3: TGTGCCTGGAGTGTACCCTTGACAGGGCTGCCCGGGGAGCTGTTTTTT. This translates into CAWSVPLTGLPGELFF.